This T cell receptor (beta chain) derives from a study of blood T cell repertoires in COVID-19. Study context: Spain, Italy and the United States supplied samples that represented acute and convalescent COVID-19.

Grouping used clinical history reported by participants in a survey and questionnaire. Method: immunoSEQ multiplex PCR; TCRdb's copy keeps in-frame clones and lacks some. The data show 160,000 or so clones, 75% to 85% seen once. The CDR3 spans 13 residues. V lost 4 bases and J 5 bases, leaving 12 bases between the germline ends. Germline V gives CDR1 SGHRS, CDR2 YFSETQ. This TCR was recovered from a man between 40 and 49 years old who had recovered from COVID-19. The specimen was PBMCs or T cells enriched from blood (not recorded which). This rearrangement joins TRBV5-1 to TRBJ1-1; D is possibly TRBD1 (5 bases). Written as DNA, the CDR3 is TGCGCCAGCAGCGATATACAGGAAACTGAAGCTTTCTTT. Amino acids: CASSDIQETEAFF.